Here is one T cell receptor beta chain with its context. This sample is part of a study of blood T cell repertoires in COVID-19. Looking at the study overall: From T cells, B-cell-depleted T cells, or PBMCs came the material, which was cDNA or gDNA.

As originally analysed: Amplification with reference gene primers provided the estimates of nucleated cell counts. Assay: immunoSEQ multiplex PCR; the TCRdb copy retains only in-frame clones and omits some. From that table come the V and J calls and clone size; the DNA was used to work out D and trimming. The sample includes over 200,000 clones, around 82% seen only once; the top ten take 5.7%. Germline values: CDR1 MNHEY, CDR2 SVGAGI. Trimming removed 6 bases from V and 7 bases from J; junction bases left unmatched: 5. This CDR3 spans 12 amino acids. The J gene is TRBJ1-2, the V gene TRBV6-5; TRBD1 agrees at 7 bases. The sample taken for sequencing was peripheral blood. This sequence was found in an elderly man with acute or convalescent COVID-19. The CDR3 here is CASRDRDSGYTF. The DNA of the CDR3 is TGTGCCAGCAGGGACCGGGACAGTGGCTACACCTTC.